The clone carrying this TCR beta chain was picked up many times. The antigen is unknown. TCRB libraries came from RNA via three nested multiplex PCR rounds. Each CDR3 protein is one row after TCRdb ran MiXCR on the multiplex PCR reads. Of about 9,600 distinct CDR3 sequences listed, 67% are singletons. This entry belongs to a study of tumor-infiltrating lymphocytes in glioblastoma multiforme. Study observations and caveats: T cells were not sorted into functional subsets.

The CDR3 runs 16 residues. The ends were cut back, 2 bases at V and 4 bases at J, with 16 bases in the middle. CDR1 is PRHDT and CDR2 is FYEKMQ in the germline V gene (reference sequence). The V call is TRBV13, the J call TRBJ2-3; D is uncertain. The material sequenced was brain tumor tissue. This receptor was taken from a male donor with glioblastoma. The CDR3 protein is CASSLRGRLVPDTQYF. The CDR3 DNA follows: TGTGCCAGCAGCTTAAGAGGTCGGCTGGTCCCAGATACGCAGTATTTT.